These 7 T cell receptor beta chains originate from one sample sequenced in a study of blood T cell repertoires in COVID-19. Assay: immunoSEQ multiplex PCR; the TCRdb copy retains only in-frame clones and omits some. The sample has around 250,000 clones, around 88% seen once. Sequenced sample: PBMCs or T cells enriched from blood (not recorded which). The receptors stem from a woman aged 40 to 49 with acute COVID-19.

The chain combines TRBV7-3 with TRBJ2-3, with D possibly matching TRBD1 (5 bases). Looked up from germline, CDR1 is SGHTA and CDR2 is FQGTGA. Trimming cost V 4 bases and J 2 bases, with 13 bases left between them. This CDR3 contains 15 residues. The CDR3 sequence: CASSSTLGHTDTQYF. The CDR3, as DNA: TGTGCCAGCAGCTCGACCTTAGGACACACAGATACGCAGTATTTT.

The sample holds a few counts of this clone. The J gene is TRBJ1-1, the V gene TRBV7-9; 9 bases line up with TRBD1. Germline trimming cut 3 bases from V and 0 bases from J; bases unmatched to any gene: 8. Looked up from germline, CDR1 is SEHNR and CDR2 is FQNEAQ (reference sequence). This CDR3 has 17 residues. CDR3: CASSFPGQGGLNTEAFF. In DNA form, the CDR3 reads TGTGCCAGCAGCTTTCCGGGACAGGGAGGTTTGAACACTGAAGCTTTCTTT.

The gene calls are TRBV6-5 and TRBJ2-7; D ambiguous. V lost 0 bases and J 4 bases, leaving 10 bases between the germline ends. Germline V gene data show CDR1 as MNHEY and CDR2 as SVGAGI. The CDR3 is 14 residues long. CDR3 amino acids: CASSYSWRGYEQYF. The CDR3, as DNA: TGTGCCAGCAGTTACTCGTGGCGAGGATACGAGCAGTACTTC.

The rearrangement links TRBV5-8 to TRBJ2-5, with 7 bases matching TRBD1. The V segment lost 4 bases and the J segment 1 base; nucleotides outside the gene matches: 1. Germline CDR1 reads SGHTS; CDR2 reads YDEGEE. The CDR3 length is 13 residues. This CDR3 reads CASSRDSQETQYF. DNA of the CDR3: TGTGCCAGCAGCCGGGACAGCCAAGAGACCCAGTACTTC.

This clone was found once. The chain combines TRBV7-9 with TRBJ2-3, with D perhaps matching TRBD1 (6 bases). This CDR3 region has 15 residues. V lost 2 bases and J lost 6, with 15 bases in between. Germline CDR1 is SEHNR and CDR2 is FQNEAQ (reference sequence). For the CDR3, the DNA is TGTGCCAGCAGCTTAACACAGGGTGAGGACGATACGCAGTATTTT. Amino acids: CASSLTQGEDDTQYF. The full variable domain, its missing parts supplied by reference TRBV7-9 and TRBJ2-3, is DTGVSQNPRHKITKRGQNVTFRCDPISEHNRLYWYRQTLGQGPEFLTYFQNEAQLEKSRLLSDRFSAERPKGSFSTLEIQRTEQGDSAMYLCASSLTQGEDDTQYFGPGTRLTVL.

The chain employs TRBV9 and TRBJ1-1; tentative D call: TRBD1 (6 bases). This CDR3 is 13 amino acids long. Germline V gene lookup returns CDR1 SGDLS and CDR2 YYNGEE. V gave up 5 bases and J gave up 3 bases, with 11 bases separating them. The CDR3 is CASSGQTHTEAFF. The CDR3 nucleotides read TGTGCCAGCAGTGGACAGACACACACTGAAGCTTTCTTT.

This chain links TRBV11-2 with TRBJ2-1; tentatively, D is TRBD2 (6 bases). Trimming took 3 bases from V and 0 from J, leaving 9 bases between them. The CDR3 extends over 15 amino acids. CDR1 is SGHAT, CDR2 FQNNGV, per germline. The DNA of the CDR3 is TGTGCCAGCAGCTTTTGGGGGGTCTCCTACAATGAGCAGTTCTTC. Protein sequence: CASSFWGVSYNEQFF.